This record concerns one TCR beta chain sequence. This CDR3 contains 16 residues. After removal of 4 bases from V and 5 bases from J, the junction contained 14 bases not matched to a gene. Germline CDR1 SGHRS, CDR2 YFSETQ. In the study's own analysis: Amplification from reference gene primers served as the basis for estimated nucleated cell counts. Only in-frame clones appear in the TCRdb table, and some are missing; sequencing was by immunoSEQ multiplex PCR. Clone size and the V and J calls come from that table; the DNA yielded D and trimming. Of 65,000 to 90,000 clones listed, 80% to 90% are singletons. The data stem from a study of blood T cell repertoires in COVID-19. Study in general: Samples came from the United States, Italy and Spain, spanning acute and convalescent COVID-19. Nucleic acid was either cDNA or gDNA, and it came from T cells, B-cell-depleted T cells, or PBMCs.

The sample consisted of peripheral blood. The gene calls are TRBV5-1 and TRBJ2-5; 7 bases match TRBD1. This TCR was sampled from a middle-aged man with acute or convalescent COVID-19. For the CDR3, the DNA is TGCGCCAGCAGCCTCGGTCTAGGGGGCGCGGTGGAGACCCAGTACTTC. Its translation is CASSLGLGGAVETQYF. Full variable domain (outside the CDR3, taken from reference TRBV5-1 and TRBJ2-5): KAGVTQTPRYLIKTRGQQVTLSCSPISGHRSVSWYQQTPGQGLQFLFEYFSETQRNKGNFPGRFSGRQFSNSRSEMNVSTLELGDSALYLCASSLGLGGAVETQYFGPGTRLLVL.